The next 26 T cell receptor beta chains were all read from a single sample in a study of control samples from healthy donors and cancer patients. Measured with immunoSEQ multiplex PCR; TCRdb has only the in-frame clones, and not every one. The data hold 100,000 to 150,000 clones, with 75% to 95% observed a single time. Sequencing input: blood. Source of these receptors: a young man in good health.

J is TRBJ2-2 and V is TRBV11-3, with 13 bases that match TRBD2. The V gene's germline CDR1 is SGHNT and CDR2 YENEEA. Trimming took 5 bases from V and 5 from J; bases not matched to a gene: 2. The CDR3 loop spans 15 amino acids. The CDR3 region has the DNA TGTGCCAGCAGCCCACTAGCGGGGGGGACCGGGGAGCTGTTTTTT. Translating gives CASSPLAGGTGELFF.

The chain has TRBV19 and TRBJ2-3; TRBD1 matches 7 bases. Germline loops: CDR1 LNHDA, CDR2 SQIVND (reference sequence). This CDR3 has 13 residues. Losses at the gene ends were 6 bases for V and 6 bases for J; bases not matched to a gene: 6. CDR3 bases: TGTGCCAGTAGGGCGACAGGGTCCGATACGCAGTATTTT. This gives the protein CASRATGSDTQYF.

The chain links TRBV7-2 to TRBJ1-2; perhaps TRBD1 as D (6 bases). The germline V gene has CDR1 SGHTA and CDR2 FQGNSA. V was trimmed by 1 base and J by 6 bases, leaving 18 bases between them. There are 16 residues in the CDR3. CDR3 DNA sequence: TGTGCCAGCAGCTTAGAGGGGGGACGACCAGACAATGGCTACACCTTC. As protein: CASSLEGGRPDNGYTF.

The V gene is TRBV6-6, the J gene TRBJ1-1; TRBD1 aligns across 7 bases. CDR1 and CDR2 from the germline V gene are MNHNY and SVGAGI (reference sequence). The CDR3 covers 12 residues. J lost 4 bases, V lost 6 bases, and 2 bases had no gene match. The CDR3 nucleotides are TGTGCCAGCAGCCCAGGGGGCACTGAAGCTTTCTTT. As protein: CASSPGGTEAFF.

V gene TRBV28 combines with J gene TRBJ1-2; D is unclear. The germline CDR1 and CDR2 sequences are MDHEN and SYDVKM. The V and J ends lost 5 bases and 8 bases respectively, with 15 bases between them. The CDR3 has 13 amino acids. CDR3 in amino acids: CASSLPQWEGYTF. For the CDR3, the DNA is TGTGCCAGCAGTCTACCCCAGTGGGAGGGCTACACCTTC.

Worth noting for this clone: A read error may account for a junction end that differs from germline. The chain uses TRBV7-7 and TRBJ2-5; tentative D call: TRBD1 (6 bases). CDR1 and CDR2 from the germline V gene are SSHAT and FNYEAQ (reference sequence). The CDR3 loop spans 14 amino acids. CDR3 nucleotides: TGTGCTAGCAGCCCAGGACAGTTCGGGGAGACCCAGTACTTC. Translating gives CASSPGQFGETQYF.

This rearrangement joins TRBV18 to TRBJ2-3; possibly TRBD1 or TRBD2 for D (5 bases each). The length of the CDR3 is 15 residues. Germline V CDR1 and CDR2: KGHSH, LQKENI. The V end was cut by 3 bases, the J end by 4 bases, with 14 bases between. The CDR3 spells CASSPLGVDPDTQYF. DNA of the CDR3: TGTGCCAGCTCACCTCTGGGGGTTGACCCAGATACGCAGTATTTT. Full variable domain (outside the CDR3, taken from reference TRBV18 and TRBJ2-3): NAGVMQNPRHLVRRRGQEARLRCSPMKGHSHVYWYRQLPEEGLKFMVYLQKENIIDESGMPKERFSAEFPKEGPSILRIQQVVRGDSAAYFCASSPLGVDPDTQYFGPGTRLTVL.

The chain is built from TRBV7-9 and TRBJ1-3; D is undetermined. The V gene lost 2 bases and the J gene lost 4 bases, with 12 bases spanning the gap. CDR1 and CDR2 from the germline V gene are SEHNR and FQNEAQ (reference sequence). CDR3 size: 15 residues. The CDR3: CASSLQSSGGNTIYF. CDR3 DNA sequence: TGTGCCAGCAGCTTACAGTCAAGCGGAGGAAACACCATATATTTT.

The chain combines TRBV2 with TRBJ2-7; D uncertain. Trimming took 2 bases from V and 1 from J, leaving 3 bases between them. CDR1 and CDR2 from the germline V gene are SNHLY and FYNNEI. The CDR3 is made up of 12 amino acids. This CDR3 reads CASSEMSYEQYF. CDR3 DNA sequence: TGTGCCAGCAGTGAAATGTCCTACGAGCAGTACTTC.

This CDR3 is CASSLEQGLSPSTEAFF. The CDR3 region has the DNA TGTGCCAGCAGTTTAGAACAGGGCCTCTCCCCAAGCACTGAAGCTTTCTTT. The genes are TRBV28 and TRBJ1-1, with D possibly being TRBD1 (6 bases). The CDR3 has 17 residues. V shed 2 bases and J shed 4 bases, with 20 bases lying between them. Per the germline V gene, CDR1 is MDHEN and CDR2 is SYDVKM.

This clone came up a few times. V usage is TRBV11-3 and J usage is TRBJ1-1; TRBD1 agrees at 7 bases. V was clipped by 4 bases and J by 8 bases; unmatched bases: 1. Germline V gives CDR1 SGHNT, CDR2 YENEEA. The CDR3 totals 11 residues. This chain's CDR3 is CASSYRGEAFF. Written as DNA, the CDR3 is TGTGCCAGCAGCTACAGGGGAGAAGCTTTCTTT.

V gene TRBV27 combines with J gene TRBJ1-5, with D possibly TRBD1 on 5 matching bases. Germline V lookup: CDR1 MNHEY, CDR2 SMNVEV (reference sequence). V gave up 7 bases and J gave up 3 bases, with 16 bases separating them. CDR3 length: 15 amino acids. The CDR3 nucleotides read TGTGCCAGCAAGACAATCGGACAATCCAATCAGCCCCAGCATTTT. Translation gives CASKTIGQSNQPQHF.

This clone turned up a few times. A much larger clone sits a single nucleotide away, making a read error possible. The chain carries TRBV6-4 and TRBJ2-3; 8 bases line up with TRBD2. The junction had 0 bases not matched to a gene; V was cut back by 0 bases and J by 1 base. This CDR3 comprises 15 residues. CDR1 is MRHNA and CDR2 is SNTAGT in the germline V gene. In DNA form, the CDR3 reads TGTGCCAGCAGTGACTCTAGCGGGGGCACAGATACGCAGTATTTT. Translated: CASSDSSGGTDTQYF.

The gene calls are TRBV6-5 and TRBJ2-1, with 8 nucleotides matching TRBD1. The V gene's germline CDR1 is MNHEY and CDR2 SVGAGI. This CDR3 contains 15 residues. J was trimmed by 1 base and V by 2 bases; bases with no gene match: 1. The CDR3 spells CASSYGDRSYNEQFF. The DNA of the CDR3 is TGTGCCAGCAGTTACGGGGACAGGTCCTACAATGAGCAGTTCTTC.

The chain uses TRBV7-2 and TRBJ2-1; D call uncertain. The CDR3 has 15 residues. Germline lookup yields CDR1 SGHTA and CDR2 FQGNSA. Deletions cut 5 bases from V and 1 base from J, with 12 bases between. CDR3 region: CASSPRTPSYNEQFF. The CDR3 DNA is TGTGCCAGCAGCCCCCGGACCCCTTCCTACAATGAGCAGTTCTTC.

The CDR3 DNA is TGTGCCAGCAGCTTAGAGAGTGGCCTATATGCCGGAGAGACCCAGTACTTC. This sequence encodes CASSLESGLYAGETQYF. This chain uses TRBV11-3 with TRBJ2-5; no clear D gene. The CDR3 runs 17 residues. V was trimmed by 0 bases and J by 4 bases, leaving 18 bases between them. The germline V gene encodes CDR1 SGHNT and CDR2 YENEEA.

The rearrangement joins TRBV5-6 to TRBJ2-3; D is perhaps TRBD1 or TRBD2 (5 bases each). Trimming removed 4 bases from V and 0 bases from J, with 12 bases in between. Germline V gives CDR1 SGHDT, CDR2 YYEEEE. This CDR3 is 15 amino acids long. The CDR3 sequence: CASSTGTASTDTQYF. The CDR3 DNA sequence: TGTGCCAGCAGCACCGGGACGGCTAGCACAGATACGCAGTATTTT.

The chain links TRBV4-1 to TRBJ1-1; D is undetermined. The CDR3 extends over 15 amino acids. Germline CDR1 is MGHRA and CDR2 is YSYEKL. The germline V and J ends were trimmed by 0 bases and 3 bases, with 11 bases remaining between them. The CDR3 spells CASSQDEDGYTEAFF. The CDR3 DNA reads TGCGCCAGCAGCCAAGACGAGGATGGGTACACTGAAGCTTTCTTT.

The chain is built from TRBV11-1 and TRBJ2-7; tentatively, D is TRBD2 (6 bases). Deletions cut 2 bases from V and 6 bases from J, with 17 bases between. The CDR3 is 15 amino acids. Per the germline V gene, CDR1 is SGHAT and CDR2 is FQDESV (reference sequence). The CDR3 here is CASSLRPGRLAEQYF. The CDR3 coding sequence is TGTGCCAGCAGCTTAAGGCCAGGGAGGTTGGCCGAGCAGTACTTC.

The chain is built from TRBV19 and TRBJ1-1, with TRBD1 matching 8 bases. The CDR3 loop spans 18 amino acids. Germline lookup yields CDR1 LNHDA and CDR2 SQIVND (reference sequence). Trimming removed 4 bases from V and 1 base from J; junction bases left unmatched: 14. In DNA form, the CDR3 reads TGTGCCAGTAGTACCCCGCCGGGACAGGTTTTGACGAACACTGAAGCTTTCTTT. It is translated as CASSTPPGQVLTNTEAFF.

The J gene is TRBJ2-3, the V gene TRBV19; no definite D call. Trimming pared 3 bases from V and 2 bases from J, leaving 6 bases between. Germline V lookup: CDR1 LNHDA, CDR2 SQIVND (reference sequence). This CDR3 is 13 amino acids long. The CDR3 loop reads CASSIEDTDTQYF. The CDR3 nucleotides are TGTGCCAGTAGTATTGAGGACACAGATACGCAGTATTTT.

CDR3 sequence reads: CASTLGGAGELFF. The CDR3 nucleotides are TGTGCCAGCACCCTGGGGGGGGCCGGGGAGCTGTTTTTT. J is TRBJ2-2 and V is TRBV7-9, with TRBD2 matching over 7 bases. The CDR3 length is 13 residues. V gave up 7 bases and J gave up 6 bases; unmatched junction bases: 5. CDR1 is SEHNR, CDR2 FQNEAQ, per germline (reference sequence).

Regarding this clone: This sample also contains other DNA sequences that code for the same CDR3. The chain links TRBV5-1 to TRBJ2-5; unclear D gene. Trimming removed 0 bases at V and 4 bases at J, with 4 bases between. The CDR3 length is 12 residues. CDR1 is SGHRS, CDR2 YFSETQ, per germline. CDR3 coding DNA: TGCGCCAGCAGCTTGGCAGGAGAGACCCAGTACTTC. It is translated as CASSLAGETQYF.

This chain connects TRBV9 to TRBJ2-1; D possibly matches TRBD1 or TRBD2 (5 bases each). This CDR3 contains 16 residues. The germline V and J ends were trimmed by 0 bases and 0 bases, with 10 bases remaining between them. Germline assignment: CDR1 SGDLS and CDR2 YYNGEE. The CDR3 DNA reads TGTGCCAGCAGCGTAGCAGTCGGGGCCTCCTACAATGAGCAGTTCTTC. Translation gives CASSVAVGASYNEQFF.

This sequence joins TRBV12-3 or TRBV12-4 and TRBJ2-5; the D is unclear. This CDR3 region has 12 residues. Trimming cost V 1 base and J 0 bases, with 0 bases left between them. DNA of the CDR3: TGTGCCAGCAGTTTAGACCAAGAGACCCAGTACTTC. Encoded protein: CASSLDQETQYF.

The rearrangement uses TRBV27 and TRBJ2-5; TRBD1 might be the D (6 bases). The CDR3 is 12 residues long. Between the trimmed V and J ends, which lost 10 bases and 2 bases, there was a span of 11 bases. Germline CDR1 is MNHEY and CDR2 is SMNVEV (reference sequence). Here the CDR3 reads CAKSQGQETQYF. In nucleotides, the CDR3 is TGTGCCAAGAGTCAGGGGCAAGAGACCCAGTACTTC.